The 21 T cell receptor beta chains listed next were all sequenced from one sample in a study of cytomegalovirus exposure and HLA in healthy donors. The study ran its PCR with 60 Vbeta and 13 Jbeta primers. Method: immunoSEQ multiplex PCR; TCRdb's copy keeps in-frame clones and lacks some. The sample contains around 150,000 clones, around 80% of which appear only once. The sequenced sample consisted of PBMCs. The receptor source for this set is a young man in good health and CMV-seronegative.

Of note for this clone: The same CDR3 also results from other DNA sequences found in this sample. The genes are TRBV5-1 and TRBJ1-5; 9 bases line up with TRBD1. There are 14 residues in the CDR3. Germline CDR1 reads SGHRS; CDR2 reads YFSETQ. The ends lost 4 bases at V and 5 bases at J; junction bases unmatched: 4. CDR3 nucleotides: TGCGCCAGCAGCACGGGACAGGGAGATCAGCCCCAGCATTTT. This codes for CASSTGQGDQPQHF.

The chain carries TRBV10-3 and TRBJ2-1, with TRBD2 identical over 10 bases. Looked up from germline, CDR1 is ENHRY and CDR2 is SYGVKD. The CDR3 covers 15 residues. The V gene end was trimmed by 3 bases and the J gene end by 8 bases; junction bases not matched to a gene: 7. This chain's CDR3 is CAISDWLAGEDEQFF. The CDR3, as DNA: TGTGCCATCAGTGATTGGCTAGCGGGGGAGGATGAGCAGTTCTTC.

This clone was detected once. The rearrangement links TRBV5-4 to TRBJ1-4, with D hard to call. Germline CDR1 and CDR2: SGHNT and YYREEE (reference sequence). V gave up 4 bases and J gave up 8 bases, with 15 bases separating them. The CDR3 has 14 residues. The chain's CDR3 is CASSRAGSREKLFF. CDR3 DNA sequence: TGTGCCAGCAGCCGCGCGGGGTCTAGGGAAAAACTGTTTTTT.

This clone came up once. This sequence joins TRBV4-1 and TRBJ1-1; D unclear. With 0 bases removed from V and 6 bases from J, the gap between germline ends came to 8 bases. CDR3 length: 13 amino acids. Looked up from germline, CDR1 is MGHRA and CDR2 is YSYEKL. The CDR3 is CASSQDLGAEAFF. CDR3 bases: TGCGCCAGCAGCCAAGATCTTGGAGCTGAAGCTTTCTTT.

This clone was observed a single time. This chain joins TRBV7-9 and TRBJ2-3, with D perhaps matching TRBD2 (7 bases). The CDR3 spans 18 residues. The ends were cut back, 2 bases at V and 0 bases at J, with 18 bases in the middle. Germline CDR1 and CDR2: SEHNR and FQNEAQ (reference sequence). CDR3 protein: CASSLPPAGTSSTDTQYF. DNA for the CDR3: TGTGCCAGCAGCTTACCCCCAGCGGGGACATCTAGCACAGATACGCAGTATTTT.

The CDR3 loop is CAALGGARSEQYF. CDR3 nucleotide sequence: TGTGCCGCCCTGGGTGGGGCGAGGAGCGAGCAGTACTTC. The chain links TRBV27 to TRBJ2-7, with a weak D call TRBD1 (5 bases). V gave up 11 bases and J gave up 6 bases, with 20 bases separating them. CDR3 size: 13 residues. Looked up from germline, CDR1 is MNHEY and CDR2 is SMNVEV (reference sequence).

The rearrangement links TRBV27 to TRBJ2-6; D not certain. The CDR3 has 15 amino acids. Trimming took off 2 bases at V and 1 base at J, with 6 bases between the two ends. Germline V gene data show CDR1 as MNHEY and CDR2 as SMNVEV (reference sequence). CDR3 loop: CASSLIYSGANVLTF. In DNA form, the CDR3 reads TGTGCCAGCAGTTTAATTTATTCTGGGGCCAACGTCCTGACTTTC.

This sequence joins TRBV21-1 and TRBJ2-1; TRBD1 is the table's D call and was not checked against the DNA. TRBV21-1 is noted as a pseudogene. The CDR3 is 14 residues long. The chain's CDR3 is CASSPDRQSDEQFF. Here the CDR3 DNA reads TGTGCCAGCAGCCCCGACCGACAGTCCGATGAGCAGTTCTTC.

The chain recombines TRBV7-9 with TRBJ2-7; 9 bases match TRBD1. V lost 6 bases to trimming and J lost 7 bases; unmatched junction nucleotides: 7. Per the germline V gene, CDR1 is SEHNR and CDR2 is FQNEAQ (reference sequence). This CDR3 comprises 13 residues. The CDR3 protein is CASSYNRGREQYF. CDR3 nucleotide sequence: TGTGCCAGCAGTTACAACAGGGGGCGGGAGCAGTACTTC.

The CDR3 sequence is CASSLRLTGVSGGDEQYF. Here the CDR3 DNA reads TGTGCCAGCAGCTTGAGACTAACAGGAGTCTCTGGAGGGGACGAGCAGTACTTC. This chain links TRBV7-8 with TRBJ2-7, with TRBD2 as a possible D gene (6 bases). V was cut by 3 bases and J by 5 bases, with 26 bases left in between. Germline V lookup: CDR1 SGHVS, CDR2 FQNEAQ. The CDR3 consists of 18 residues. The complete variable domain, with remaining parts taken from reference TRBV7-8 and TRBJ2-7, reads GAGVSQSPRYKVAKRGQDVALRCDPISGHVSLFWYQQALGQGPEFLTYFQNEAQLDKSGLPSDRFFAERPEGSVSTLKIQRTQQEDSAVYLCASSLRLTGVSGGDEQYFGPGTRLTVT.

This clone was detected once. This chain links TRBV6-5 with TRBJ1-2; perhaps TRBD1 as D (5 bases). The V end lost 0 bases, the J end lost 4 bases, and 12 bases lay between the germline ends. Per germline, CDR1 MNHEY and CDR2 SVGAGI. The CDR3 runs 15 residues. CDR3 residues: CASSYSGGDGYGYTF. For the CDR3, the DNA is TGTGCCAGCAGTTACTCGGGGGGGGACGGCTATGGCTACACCTTC.

The chain's CDR3 is CASSPNGRGAGYF. For the CDR3, the DNA is TGTGCCAGCAGCCCTAATGGGCGGGGCGCGGGTTACTTC. This chain links TRBV9 with TRBJ2-5; D possibly corresponds to TRBD2 (6 bases). The CDR3 totals 13 residues. CDR1 is SGDLS and CDR2 is YYNGEE in the germline V gene. V dropped 4 bases and J dropped 14 bases, with 21 bases sitting between them.

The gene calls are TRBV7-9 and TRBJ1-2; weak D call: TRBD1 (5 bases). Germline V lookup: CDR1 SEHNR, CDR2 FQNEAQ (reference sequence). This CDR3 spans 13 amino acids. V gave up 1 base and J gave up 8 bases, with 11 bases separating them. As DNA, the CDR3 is TGTGCCAGCAGCTTAGTAGGGGTATCCGGCTACACCTTC. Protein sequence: CASSLVGVSGYTF.

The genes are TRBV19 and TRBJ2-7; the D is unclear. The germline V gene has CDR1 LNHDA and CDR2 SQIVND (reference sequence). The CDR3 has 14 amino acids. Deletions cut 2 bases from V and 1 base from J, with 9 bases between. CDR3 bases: TGTGCCAGTAGTATATATCCGGGTTCCTACGAGCAGTACTTC. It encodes CASSIYPGSYEQYF.

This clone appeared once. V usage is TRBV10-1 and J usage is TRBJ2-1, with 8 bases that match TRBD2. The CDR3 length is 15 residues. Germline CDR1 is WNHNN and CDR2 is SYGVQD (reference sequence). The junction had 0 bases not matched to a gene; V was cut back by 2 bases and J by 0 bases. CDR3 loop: CASSETSGSYNEQFF. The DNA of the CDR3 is TGCGCCAGCAGTGAGACTAGCGGCTCCTACAATGAGCAGTTCTTC.

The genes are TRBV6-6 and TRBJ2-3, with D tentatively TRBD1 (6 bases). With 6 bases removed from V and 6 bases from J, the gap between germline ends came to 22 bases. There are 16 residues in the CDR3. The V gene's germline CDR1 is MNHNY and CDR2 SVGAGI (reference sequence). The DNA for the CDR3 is TGTGCCAGCAGCAAAAACCTCAGGGACAATGGTGATACGCAGTATTTT. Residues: CASSKNLRDNGDTQYF.

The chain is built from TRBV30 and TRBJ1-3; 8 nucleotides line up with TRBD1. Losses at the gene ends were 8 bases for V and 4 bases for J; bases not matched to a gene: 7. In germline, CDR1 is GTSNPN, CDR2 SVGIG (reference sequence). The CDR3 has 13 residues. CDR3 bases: TGTGCCGGGTTCAGGGGGCCCGGAAACACCATATATTTT. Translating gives CAGFRGPGNTIYF.

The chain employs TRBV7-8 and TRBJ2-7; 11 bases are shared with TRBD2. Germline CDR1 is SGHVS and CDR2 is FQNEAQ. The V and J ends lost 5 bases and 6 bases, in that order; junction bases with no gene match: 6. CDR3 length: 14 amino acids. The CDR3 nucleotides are TGTGCCAGCAGCCCGAGACTAGCGGGATGCGAGCAGTACTTC. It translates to CASSPRLAGCEQYF.

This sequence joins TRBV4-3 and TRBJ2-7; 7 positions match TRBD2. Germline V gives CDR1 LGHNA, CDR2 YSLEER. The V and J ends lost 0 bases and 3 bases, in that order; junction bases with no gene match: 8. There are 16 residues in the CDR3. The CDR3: CASSQDPASGFYEQYF. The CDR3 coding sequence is TGCGCCAGCAGCCAAGACCCGGCTAGCGGATTCTACGAGCAGTACTTC.

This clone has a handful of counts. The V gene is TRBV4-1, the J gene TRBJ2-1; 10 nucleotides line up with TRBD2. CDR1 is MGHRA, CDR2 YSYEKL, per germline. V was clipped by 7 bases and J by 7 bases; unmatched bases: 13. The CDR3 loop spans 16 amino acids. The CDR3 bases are TGCGCCAGCATGACTTATAGCGGGAGGCGGGGGAATGAGCAGTTCTTC. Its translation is CASMTYSGRRGNEQFF.

The CDR3 is CASSVRESGNTIYF. The CDR3 nucleotides read TGTGCCAGCAGTGTCCGGGAATCGGGAAACACCATATATTTT. V is TRBV2 and J is TRBJ1-3; D gene uncertain. Deletions cut 4 bases from V and 4 bases from J, with 11 bases between. The CDR3 spans 14 residues. CDR1 is SNHLY and CDR2 is FYNNEI in the germline V gene.